This T cell receptor beta chain came from a study of cytomegalovirus exposure and HLA in healthy donors. Findings and limits, study-wide: There were 150 to 200 TCR beta chains listed as cytomegalovirus-associated. Most TCRs appeared rarely, but some public TCRs recurred in many donors. According to a later analysis, TCR clusters from the first cohort tended to co-occur in the 120 or so validation repertoires.

A word on this clone: Its antigen remains unknown.

The protocol was immunoSEQ multiplex PCR, while the TCRdb copy is restricted to in-frame clones and leaves out a portion. The table has roughly 310,000 clones, approximately 88% seen once. The source is a man aged 25 to 40 in good health and CMV-seronegative. The sequencing sample was made of PBMCs.

Written as DNA, the CDR3 is TGTGCCAGCAGCTTCAGGGGTCATGAGCAGTTCTTC. Translation gives CASSFRGHEQFF. The chain joins TRBV7-6 to TRBJ2-1; maybe TRBD1 (6 bases). This CDR3 spans 12 amino acids. Germline CDR1 SGHVS, CDR2 FNYEAQ. The V and J ends lost 3 bases and 8 bases respectively, with 8 bases between them.